A selection of T cell receptor beta chains follows, all from one sample in a study of OX40 agonist ivuxolimab in advanced cancers. TCRdb's copy holds only in-frame clones and misses some; the assay was immunoSEQ multiplex PCR. The data show tens of thousands of clones, roughly 88% seen once. This material consisted of CD4+ or CD8+ T cells sorted from blood, taken in a trial of the OX40 agonist ivuxolimab. The receptors derive from an adult with an advanced solid tumor such as melanoma, head and neck, liver or kidney cancer. Both conserved end residues are part of each CDR3. The D gene is left open where the match is weak. Only part of the rows carry a size: once, few, many, or a class if the clone is expanded.

- TRBD1 TRBJ1-1 TRBV6-5 TGTGCCAGCAGTCCTCCGGACAGGGTTTTCACTGAAGCTTTCTTT CASSPPDRVFTEAFF
once TRBD1 TRBJ1-4 TRBV5-4 TGTGCCAGCAGCTTGGACAACAGGGGAGCTAATGAAAAACTGTTTTTT CASSLDNRGANEKLFF
- - TRBJ1-2 TRBV7-9 TGTGCCAGCAGCTTGAAGGATAACTATGGCTACACCTTC CASSLKDNYGYTF
- - TRBJ2-1 TRBV4-1 TGCGCCAGCAGCCAAGCGGAAGTCAGCTCCTACAATGAGCAGTTCTTC CASSQAEVSSYNEQFF
- TRBD1 TRBJ1-2 TRBV4-1 TGCGCCAGCAGCCAGGACGGACAGGGAGACTATGGCTACACCTTC CASSQDGQGDYGYTF
few - TRBJ1-2 TRBV6-1 TGTGCCAGCAGTGAGGTCCTGACAGCTTTGAACTATGGCTACACCTTC CASSEVLTALNYGYTF
- TRBD1 TRBJ1-2 TRBV10-3 TGTGCCATCAGTGAGACAGGGGGCTCGGGGTATGGCTACACCTTC CAISETGGSGYGYTF
once TRBD2 TRBJ2-5 TRBV7-2 TGTGCCAGCAGCACGGGACTAGCGGGGGGGCAAGAGACCCAGTACTTC CASSTGLAGGQETQYF
- TRBD1 TRBJ2-3 TRBV5-1 TGCGCCAGCAGCTTGGCCGGGACAGGGGGAGCAGATACGCAGTATTTT CASSLAGTGGADTQYF
- - TRBJ2-1 TRBV5-4 TGTGCCAGCAGCTTCCCCCCCGGGGCTACCAATGAGCAGTTCTTC CASSFPPGATNEQFF